These 29 T cell receptor beta chains originate from one sample sequenced in a study of blood T cell repertoires in COVID-19. Here immunoSEQ multiplex PCR was the method, and the copy in TCRdb shows in-frame clones only, minus some. The sample carries about 220,000 clones, 60% to 85% recorded once. Sequencing input: peripheral blood. The receptors here all came from a woman in her 70s with acute or convalescent COVID-19.

V gene TRBV2 combines with J gene TRBJ1-2, with D possibly matching TRBD1 (5 bases). The V gene's germline CDR1 is SNHLY and CDR2 FYNNEI. With 1 base removed from V and 7 bases from J, the gap between germline ends came to 7 bases. CDR3 length: 12 residues. The CDR3 sequence: CASSEGGVGYTF. The CDR3 nucleotides are TGTGCCAGCAGTGAAGGGGGGGTTGGCTACACCTTC.

The CDR3 loop is CASSPLAGVYYEQYF. CDR3 nucleotides: TGTGCCAGCAGCCCACTAGCGGGGGTTTACTACGAGCAGTACTTC. The chain joins TRBV13 to TRBJ2-7, with 11 nucleotides matching TRBD2. CDR1 PRHDT and CDR2 FYEKMQ come from the germline V gene (reference sequence). V lost 5 bases to trimming and J lost 3 bases; unmatched junction nucleotides: 6. The CDR3 is made up of 15 amino acids. The full variable domain, its missing parts supplied by reference TRBV13 and TRBJ2-7, is AAGVIQSPRHLIKEKRETATLKCYPIPRHDTVYWYQQGPGQDPQFLISFYEKMQSDKGSIPDRFSAQQFSDYHSELNMSSLELGDSALYFCASSPLAGVYYEQYFGPGTRLTVT.

V usage is TRBV5-5 and J usage is TRBJ2-2, with D possibly matching TRBD2 (7 bases). The germline V and J ends were trimmed by 1 base and 5 bases, with 12 bases remaining between them. The CDR3 consists of 15 residues. The V gene's germline CDR1 is SGHKS and CDR2 YYEKEE (reference sequence). CDR3 nucleotides: TGTGCCAGCAGCTTGAGAGGGGGAGGGACCGGGGAGCTGTTTTTT. Translated, it gives CASSLRGGGTGELFF. Looking up the rest from reference TRBV5-5 and TRBJ2-2 gives the full variable domain: DAGVTQSPTHLIKTRGQQVTLRCSPISGHKSVSWYQQVLGQGPQFIFQYYEKEERGRGNFPDRFSARQFPNYSSELNVNALLLGDSALYLCASSLRGGGTGELFFGEGSRLTVL.

This sequence joins TRBV4-1 and TRBJ1-2, with TRBD1 as a possible D gene (5 bases). Germline V gene lookup returns CDR1 MGHRA and CDR2 YSYEKL. The CDR3 sequence is 15 residues long. V was pared by 4 bases and J by 4 bases, with 16 bases between. CDR3 residues: CASSPLGQKPYGYTF. The CDR3 coding sequence is TGCGCCAGCAGCCCCCTGGGGCAGAAACCCTATGGCTACACCTTC.

The chain couples TRBV19 to TRBJ1-1, with D maybe TRBD1 (6 bases). V shed 0 bases and J shed 8 bases, with 13 bases lying between them. The CDR3 spans 14 residues. Germline V lookup: CDR1 LNHDA, CDR2 SQIVND (reference sequence). In DNA form, the CDR3 reads TGTGCCAGTAGTATAGATGGTCAGACAGGAGAAGCTTTCTTT. Protein product: CASSIDGQTGEAFF.

The chain employs TRBV2 and TRBJ1-5, with D unclear. From germline, CDR1 is SNHLY and CDR2 FYNNEI. Trimming removed 6 bases from V and 4 bases from J, with 16 bases in between. The CDR3 loop spans 15 amino acids. The CDR3 nucleotides are TGTGCCAGCAGCCGGGAGTCGGGGAATAATCAGCCCCAGCATTTT. This translates into CASSRESGNNQPQHF.

The V and J genes are TRBV24-1 and TRBJ2-5; D gene ambiguous. The V end was cut by 1 base, the J end by 4 bases, with 15 bases between. The CDR3 is made up of 16 amino acids. Germline V CDR1 and CDR2: KGHDR, SFDVKD. The CDR3 reads CATSDLKVAGLETQYF. In DNA, the CDR3 is TGTGCCACCAGTGATTTAAAGGTTGCAGGCCTAGAGACCCAGTACTTC.

The chain recombines TRBV5-1 with TRBJ1-1; TRBD1 aligns across 9 bases. V lost 6 bases and J lost 1; bases outside the gene matches: 10. This CDR3 comprises 16 residues. CDR1 and CDR2 from the germline V gene are SGHRS and YFSETQ. The CDR3 reads CASTWGQGRSNTEAFF. As DNA, the CDR3 is TGCGCCAGCACGTGGGGACAGGGACGGTCGAACACTGAAGCTTTCTTT.

The genes are TRBV30 and TRBJ2-3; 7 nucleotides match TRBD2. The V gene's germline CDR1 is GTSNPN and CDR2 SVGIG (reference sequence). V dropped 2 bases and J dropped 8; count of bases not matched to a gene: 4. The CDR3 runs to 12 residues. CDR3 protein: CAWSTTSVTQYF. CDR3 in DNA: TGTGCCTGGAGTACCACTAGCGTTACGCAGTATTTT. Filled out from reference TRBV30 and TRBJ2-3, the complete variable domain reads SQTIHQWPATLVQPVGSPLSLECTVEGTSNPNLYWYRQAAGRGLQLLFYSVGIGQISSEVPQNLSASRPQDRQFILSSKKLLLSDSGFYLCAWSTTSVTQYFGPGTRLTVL.

The chain employs TRBV7-6 and TRBJ1-3, with 8 bases fitting TRBD1. The germline gives CDR1 SGHVS, CDR2 FNYEAQ. The CDR3 is made up of 18 amino acids. With 3 bases clipped from V and 0 bases from J, the junction kept 10 bases outside the gene matches. CDR3 region: CASSFTLLTGDSGNTIYF. CDR3 nucleotide sequence: TGTGCCAGCAGCTTTACCCTCCTGACAGGGGACTCTGGAAACACCATATATTTT.

The rearrangement uses TRBV5-4 and TRBJ2-4; TRBD2 aligns across 10 bases. The J segment lost 5 bases and the V segment lost 5 bases, leaving 7 bases of the junction unmatched. This CDR3 has 15 residues. CDR1 is SGHNT and CDR2 is YYREEE in the germline V gene (reference sequence). The chain's CDR3 is CASRISGGAQNIQYF. CDR3 nucleotide sequence: TGTGCCAGCAGAATAAGCGGGGGGGCCCAAAACATTCAGTACTTC.

This chain connects TRBV5-8 to TRBJ2-7, with 8 nucleotides matching TRBD1. This CDR3 region has 17 residues. CDR1 is SGHTS, CDR2 YDEGEE, per germline. J lost 0 bases, V lost 0 bases, and 8 bases had no gene match. The CDR3 reads CASSLAEWGQDSYEQYF. The CDR3 DNA reads TGTGCCAGCAGCTTGGCTGAGTGGGGACAGGACTCCTACGAGCAGTACTTC.

The J gene is TRBJ2-3, the V gene TRBV7-6, with 7 nucleotides matching TRBD2. This CDR3 has 14 amino acids. CDR1 SGHVS and CDR2 FNYEAQ come from the germline V gene. Unmatched junction bases numbered 1, after V lost 1 base and J lost 3 bases. CDR3 residues: CASSLVGGTDTQYF. The CDR3 nucleotides are TGTGCCAGCAGCTTAGTGGGGGGGACAGATACGCAGTATTTT.

This clone occurred a few times. This sequence joins TRBV7-2 and TRBJ2-5, with 8 nucleotides matching TRBD2. Germline assignment: CDR1 SGHTA and CDR2 FQGNSA. The trim removed 3 bases at V and 4 bases at J, leaving 7 bases unmatched. This CDR3 has 15 residues. The chain's CDR3 is CASSFPGGRGETQYF. The CDR3 nucleotides read TGTGCCAGCAGCTTCCCGGGGGGGCGGGGAGAGACCCAGTACTTC. Full variable domain (missing parts from reference TRBV7-2 and TRBJ2-5): GAGVSQSPSNKVTEKGKDVELRCDPISGHTALYWYRQSLGQGLEFLIYFQGNSAPDKSGLPSDRFSAERTGGSVSTLTIQRTQQEDSAVYLCASSFPGGRGETQYFGPGTRLLVL.

This sequence joins TRBV5-4 and TRBJ2-3; a possible D gene is TRBD2 (5 bases). V shed 2 bases and J shed 3 bases, with 10 bases lying between them. Germline CDR1 SGHNT, CDR2 YYREEE (reference sequence). This CDR3 comprises 14 residues. The CDR3 region has the DNA TGTGCCAGCAGCTTCGCTAGCCGAACAGATACGCAGTATTTT. Translated, it gives CASSFASRTDTQYF. The full variable domain, its missing parts supplied by reference TRBV5-4 and TRBJ2-3, is ETGVTQSPTHLIKTRGQQVTLRCSSQSGHNTVSWYQQALGQGPQFIFQYYREEENGRGNFPPRFSGLQFPNYSSELNVNALELDDSALYLCASSFASRTDTQYFGPGTRLTVL.

The chain links TRBV27 to TRBJ1-6, with D maybe TRBD1 (5 bases). The length of the CDR3 is 16 residues. Germline CDR1 MNHEY, CDR2 SMNVEV (reference sequence). V lost 4 bases, J lost 9 bases, and 19 bases lay in between. The CDR3 coding sequence is TGTGCCAGCAGTTGGGAAGGGGCCTCGGTCGGTTCACCCCTCCACTTT. Translating it yields CASSWEGASVGSPLHF.

This chain joins TRBV2 and TRBJ1-1; D is perhaps TRBD1 (5 bases). Germline CDR1 is SNHLY and CDR2 is FYNNEI. CDR3 length: 13 residues. V was shortened by 7 bases and J by 4 bases, with 13 bases between the two germline ends. The chain's CDR3 is CASKPDRGTEAFF. In nucleotides, the CDR3 is TGTGCCAGCAAGCCTGACAGAGGCACTGAAGCTTTCTTT.

This rearrangement joins TRBV3-1 (or the pseudogene TRBV3-2) to TRBJ2-5; the match to TRBD2 covers 7 bases. With 1 base clipped from V and 5 bases from J, the junction kept 7 bases outside the gene matches. This CDR3 comprises 15 residues. CDR1 and CDR2 from the germline V gene are LGHDT and YNNKEL (reference sequence). The CDR3 DNA sequence: TGTGCCAGCAGCCAAGCCTGGGGGGGTGAGGAGACCCAGTACTTC. Its translation: CASSQAWGGEETQYF.

This clone was counted between two and nine times. This rearrangement joins TRBV18 to TRBJ2-7, with TRBD1 identical over 8 bases. The CDR3 has 13 residues. The V segment lost 5 bases and the J segment 3 bases; nucleotides outside the gene matches: 3. Germline V gene sequence: CDR1 KGHSH, CDR2 LQKENI. The DNA for the CDR3 is TGTGCCAGCTCAATGGGACAGGTCTACGAGCAGTACGTC. This translates into CASSMGQVYEQYV.

This chain links TRBV9 with TRBJ2-5, with 8 positions matching TRBD2. Germline V lookup: CDR1 SGDLS, CDR2 YYNGEE. V shed 1 base, J shed 2 bases, and the junction held 4 bases outside the gene matches. The CDR3 contains 15 residues. The CDR3 loop reads CASSVLAGLQETQYF. The CDR3 DNA reads as TGTGCCAGCAGCGTACTAGCGGGCCTTCAAGAGACCCAGTACTTC.

The rearrangement joins TRBV7-8 to TRBJ2-5; no definite D call. Trimming removed 1 base from V and 4 bases from J, with 7 bases in between. CDR3 size: 13 residues. From germline, CDR1 is SGHVS and CDR2 FQNEAQ. The CDR3 protein is CASSLGSVETQYF. The CDR3 DNA sequence: TGTGCCAGCAGCTTAGGGTCAGTAGAGACCCAGTACTTC.

The chain has TRBV5-1 and TRBJ2-1; TRBD2 aligns across 10 bases. The CDR3 loop spans 19 amino acids. The junction had 12 bases not matched to a gene; V was cut back by 3 bases and J by 0 bases. Looked up from germline, CDR1 is SGHRS and CDR2 is YFSETQ. The CDR3 coding sequence is TGCGCCAGCAGCTGGGAGGCTAGCGGGGGCACTAGCTCCTACAATGAGCAGTTCTTC. It is translated as CASSWEASGGTSSYNEQFF.

This clone showed up just a few times. The chain links TRBV30 to TRBJ1-1; D is ambiguous. V was trimmed by 5 bases and J by 0 bases, leaving 13 bases between them. The CDR3 consists of 14 residues. Germline V gene lookup returns CDR1 GTSNPN and CDR2 SVGIG (reference sequence). CDR3 protein: CAWRKTDMNTEAFF. DNA for the CDR3: TGTGCCTGGCGAAAGACCGACATGAACACTGAAGCTTTCTTT.

The V call is TRBV19, the J call TRBJ1-5; possibly TRBD1 for D (6 bases). Trimming pared 3 bases from V and 5 bases from J, leaving 14 bases between. The CDR3 runs 15 residues. The germline V gene has CDR1 LNHDA and CDR2 SQIVND (reference sequence). DNA of the CDR3: TGTGCCAGTAGTATCATGGGGGCGGATTATCAGCCCCAGCATTTT. It specifies CASSIMGADYQPQHF.

The rearrangement joins TRBV7-2 to TRBJ2-5; D might be TRBD1 (5 bases). Germline V gives CDR1 SGHTA, CDR2 FQGNSA. The CDR3 contains 14 residues. Trimming removed 2 bases at V and 2 bases at J, with 9 bases between. The CDR3 loop reads CASSLTPGQETQYF. In nucleotides, the CDR3 is TGTGCCAGCAGCTTAACCCCAGGGCAAGAGACCCAGTACTTC.

As DNA, the CDR3 is TGTGCCACCAGTGATCCAGGGACAGCGGAGAAGGGCTACACCTTC. Translating gives CATSDPGTAEKGYTF. This rearrangement joins TRBV24-1 to TRBJ1-2; 7 bases line up with TRBD1. Unmatched junction bases numbered 11, after V lost 3 bases and J lost 8 bases. The germline gives CDR1 KGHDR, CDR2 SFDVKD. This CDR3 has 15 amino acids.

The chain links TRBV15 to TRBJ2-3, with 8 bases lining up with TRBD2. V gave up 7 bases and J gave up 3 bases; unmatched junction bases: 6. Germline V gene data show CDR1 as LNHNV and CDR2 as YYDKDF (reference sequence). The CDR3 runs 14 residues. CDR3 sequence (DNA): TGTGCCACCAACGGGGGGGCGGGGACAGATACGCAGTATTTT. Its protein is CATNGGAGTDTQYF. Full variable domain (outside the CDR3, taken from reference TRBV15 and TRBJ2-3): DAMVIQNPRYQVTQFGKPVTLSCSQTLNHNVMYWYQQKSSQAPKLLFHYYDKDFNNEADTPDNFQSRRPNTSFCFLDIRSPGLGDTAMYLCATNGGAGTDTQYFGPGTRLTVL.

This sequence joins TRBV10-3 and TRBJ2-5; D may be TRBD2 (5 bases). The CDR3 spans 13 residues. Trimming removed 10 bases at V and 4 bases at J, with 16 bases between. Per the germline V gene, CDR1 is ENHRY and CDR2 is SYGVKD. As DNA, the CDR3 is TGTGCCACCTGCCGCGCGGCGGGAGAGACCCAGTACTTC. Translation: CATCRAAGETQYF.

This clone appeared a single time. This sequence joins TRBV6-5 and TRBJ2-7; TRBD1 agrees at 7 bases. The CDR3 runs 13 residues. The germline V gene has CDR1 MNHEY and CDR2 SVGAGI. The trim removed 4 bases at V and 3 bases at J, leaving 3 bases unmatched. Here the CDR3 DNA reads TGTGCCAGCAGTTGGGACAGCTTCTACGAGCAGTACGTC. As protein: CASSWDSFYEQYV.